The source of this TCR beta chain is a study of low-dose radiotherapy and immunotherapy resistance in tumors. As for the study in general: Intravenous ipilimumab 1 mg/kg every six weeks was given with nivolumab 240 mg every two weeks.

Time point in this sample: before trial treatment. Eligibility was restricted to patients presenting with advanced solid tumors that lacked tumor-infiltrating lymphocytes. Primers targeting TRAV and TRBV primed first-strand cDNA, covering alpha and beta chains. Both a constant-region primer and a V-primer adapter served to amplify TCRs across 15 to 20 PCR cycles. mRNA that had been isolated underwent amplification through in vitro transcription. TCRdb re-called the reads with MiXCR, one entry per CDR3 protein. The sample has 65,000 to 100,000 distinct CDR3 sequences, 18% seen once; the top ten hold 2.8%. Germline V gene sequence: CDR1 MNHEY, CDR2 SVGAGI. The CDR3 covers 13 residues. With 6 bases removed from V and 6 bases from J, the gap between germline ends came to 11 bases. This clonotype was seen ten or more times.

The V and J genes are TRBV6-5 and TRBJ2-2, with a possible D match to TRBD1 (6 bases). The sample here was PBMCs, taken before treatment. This TCR came from a male donor with prostate cancer. The CDR3 nucleotides are TGTGCCAGCAGAACAGGGCGGGCCGGGGAGCTGTTTTTT. It translates to CASRTGRAGELFF.